The 25 T cell receptor beta chains reported below all come from one sample, sequenced in a study of blood T cell repertoires in COVID-19. TCRdb keeps only in-frame clones here, not all; method: immunoSEQ multiplex PCR. Here the sample spans 200,000 to 250,000 clones, about nine tenths being singletons. Sequenced input: peripheral blood. Source of these receptors: a man aged 50-59 years with acute or convalescent COVID-19.

This chain uses TRBV6-5 with TRBJ2-7, with D perhaps matching TRBD2 (6 bases). The length of the CDR3 is 15 residues. The germline V gene encodes CDR1 MNHEY and CDR2 SVGAGI. The V and J ends lost 7 bases and 0 bases respectively, with 16 bases between them. The CDR3, as DNA: TGTGCCAGCACTTTAGGAGGGAGGTTCTCCTACGAGCAGTACTTC. This sequence encodes CASTLGGRFSYEQYF.

The chain combines TRBV11-1 with TRBJ2-7, with D maybe TRBD2 (6 bases). CDR1 and CDR2 from the germline V gene are SGHAT and FQDESV (reference sequence). V was cut by 0 bases and J by 10 bases, with 16 bases left in between. The CDR3 covers 14 residues. The CDR3 DNA follows: TGTGCCAGCAGCTTAGCGGAGGGGAGAGCCCGTCAGTACTTC. Translating it yields CASSLAEGRARQYF.

The rearrangement joins TRBV14 to TRBJ2-6; D uncertain. This CDR3 is built from 15 residues. Trimming took off 1 base at V and 0 bases at J, with 4 bases between the two ends. CDR1 is SGHDN, CDR2 FVKESK, per germline. CDR3 loop: CASSQGSSGANVLTF. CDR3 nucleotides: TGTGCCAGCAGCCAAGGTAGCTCTGGGGCCAACGTCCTGACTTTC.

The chain's CDR3 is CASSGAQPSSYNSPLHF. The CDR3 nucleotides are TGTGCCAGTAGTGGGGCGCAGCCAAGCTCCTATAATTCACCCCTCCACTTT. J is TRBJ1-6 and V is TRBV19, with a weak D call TRBD1 (5 bases). Between the trimmed V and J ends, which lost 5 bases and 0 bases, there was a span of 14 bases. The CDR3 is 17 residues long. CDR1 and CDR2 from the germline V gene are LNHDA and SQIVND (reference sequence).

The rearrangement joins TRBV12-3 or TRBV12-4 to TRBJ1-5; D is ambiguous. V lost 5 bases to trimming and J lost 7 bases, with 12 bases between them. The CDR3 is 13 residues long. Written as DNA, the CDR3 is TGTGCCAGCAGTCCCCTGCGCAGGCAGCCCCAGCATTTT. It codes for CASSPLRRQPQHF.

This clone appeared a single time. The chain recombines TRBV6-5 with TRBJ2-7, with D maybe TRBD1 (6 bases). In germline, CDR1 is MNHEY, CDR2 SVGAGI. V shed 5 bases and J shed 1 base, with 9 bases lying between them. The CDR3 is 13 residues long. Here the CDR3 DNA reads TGTGCCAGCAGTCAGACAGGATCCTACGAGCAGTACTTC. Its protein product is CASSQTGSYEQYF.

The J gene is TRBJ1-4, the V gene TRBV19; tentatively, D is TRBD1 (5 bases). V was trimmed by 0 bases and J by 5 bases, leaving 7 bases between them. This CDR3 is 14 amino acids long. From germline, CDR1 is LNHDA and CDR2 SQIVND (reference sequence). As DNA, the CDR3 is TGTGCCAGTAGTATAGATCACAGGAATGAAAAACTGTTTTTT. Its protein is CASSIDHRNEKLFF.

This chain joins TRBV18 and TRBJ1-1; 8 nucleotides agree with TRBD1. Germline CDR1 is KGHSH and CDR2 is LQKENI. V dropped 3 bases and J dropped 1; count of bases not matched to a gene: 7. This CDR3 has 16 amino acids. The CDR3 nucleotides are TGTGCCAGCTCACCCGGACAGGGAGGGACGAACACTGAAGCTTTCTTT. Translating it yields CASSPGQGGTNTEAFF.

V and J are TRBV3-1 (or the pseudogene TRBV3-2) and TRBJ2-2; D gene uncertain. Germline V gives CDR1 LGHDT, CDR2 YNNKEL (reference sequence). The CDR3 consists of 14 residues. V was cut by 1 base and J by 4 bases, with 7 bases left in between. The CDR3 bases are TGTGCCAGCAGCCAAGCACAGTTCACCGGGGAGCTGTTTTTT. This codes for CASSQAQFTGELFF.

The chain combines TRBV7-9 with TRBJ2-3; D is perhaps TRBD1 (5 bases). Germline V gene data show CDR1 as SEHNR and CDR2 as FQNEAQ (reference sequence). Trimming removed 3 bases from V and 0 bases from J, with 10 bases in between. This CDR3 is 15 amino acids long. CDR3 in DNA: TGTGCCAGCAGCTTCGGTAGGGGAAGCACAGATACGCAGTATTTT. Protein product: CASSFGRGSTDTQYF.

V and J are TRBV4-1 and TRBJ1-2; 7 positions match TRBD1. This CDR3 is 16 amino acids long. The germline gives CDR1 MGHRA, CDR2 YSYEKL. With 5 bases clipped from V and 1 base from J, the junction kept 10 bases outside the gene matches. The CDR3 region is CASSSSRNRGNYGYTF. The CDR3 DNA reads as TGCGCCAGCAGCTCATCGCGGAACAGGGGTAACTATGGCTACACCTTC.

The chain is built from TRBV2 and TRBJ2-7, with TRBD1 matching 11 bases. Germline CDR1 and CDR2: SNHLY and FYNNEI. V shed 6 bases, J shed 4 bases, and the junction held 11 bases outside the gene matches. The CDR3 length is 16 residues. The CDR3: CASSSKGTGGQYEQYF. The CDR3 region has the DNA TGTGCCAGCAGCTCAAAGGGGACAGGGGGTCAGTACGAGCAGTACTTC.

This clone has a handful of counts. The CDR3 sequence: CASRRDGRLYQPQHF. Here the CDR3 DNA reads TGTGCCAGCAGGCGGGACGGACGGCTTTATCAGCCCCAGCATTTT. J is TRBJ1-5 and V is TRBV6-5; a possible D gene is TRBD1 (5 bases). The CDR3 extends over 15 amino acids. V shed 6 bases and J shed 5 bases, with 17 bases lying between them. Germline CDR1 MNHEY, CDR2 SVGAGI.

The rearrangement joins TRBV7-6 to TRBJ1-6, with D possibly matching TRBD1 (5 bases). The CDR3 has 15 amino acids. The V gene's germline CDR1 is SGHVS and CDR2 FNYEAQ. The V end lost 0 bases, the J end lost 7 bases, and 10 bases lay between the germline ends. CDR3 sequence reads: CASSLAGRENSPLHF. DNA for the CDR3: TGTGCCAGCAGCTTAGCGGGCAGGGAAAATTCACCCCTCCACTTT.

This chain joins TRBV6-6 and TRBJ2-5; 8 nucleotides line up with TRBD1. V lost 4 bases to trimming and J lost 5 bases; unmatched junction nucleotides: 6. This CDR3 region has 14 residues. Germline CDR1 reads MNHNY; CDR2 reads SVGAGI (reference sequence). In DNA form, the CDR3 reads TGTGCCAGCAGTTTGGGACAGGCCCAGGAGACCCAGTACTTC. Translating it yields CASSLGQAQETQYF.

The J gene is TRBJ1-1, the V gene TRBV28, with D maybe TRBD1 (6 bases). The V end lost 5 bases, the J end lost 2 bases, and 15 bases lay between the germline ends. The CDR3 is 15 residues long. Germline V gene sequence: CDR1 MDHEN, CDR2 SYDVKM. The CDR3 loop reads CASSLPGASNTEAFF. The CDR3, as DNA: TGTGCCAGCAGTCTTCCAGGGGCCAGTAACACTGAAGCTTTCTTT. Full variable domain (remainder filled in from reference TRBV28 and TRBJ1-1): DVKVTQSSRYLVKRTGEKVFLECVQDMDHENMFWYRQDPGLGLRLIYFSYDVKMKEKGDIPEGYSVSREKKERFSLILESASTNQTSMYLCASSLPGASNTEAFFGQGTRLTVV.

The genes are TRBV4-1 and TRBJ1-5; D is unclear. This CDR3 contains 13 residues. Germline V gives CDR1 MGHRA, CDR2 YSYEKL. The ends were cut back, 10 bases at V and 4 bases at J, with 14 bases in the middle. The CDR3 sequence: CATGYTENQPQHF. In DNA, the CDR3 is TGCGCCACCGGTTATACGGAGAATCAGCCCCAGCATTTT.

The chain's CDR3 is CASRQGGTNEKLFF. The CDR3 region has the DNA TGTGCCAGCAGACAAGGGGGCACTAATGAAAAACTGTTTTTT. The chain employs TRBV6-5 and TRBJ1-4; 7 bases line up with TRBD1. This CDR3 is 14 amino acids long. With V trimmed by 6 bases and J by 2 bases, 3 bases remained unmatched. Germline V gene sequence: CDR1 MNHEY, CDR2 SVGAGI.

This clone has a single count. The V gene is TRBV18, the J gene TRBJ1-6; D uncertain. The CDR3 loop spans 13 amino acids. The ends were cut back, 2 bases at V and 8 bases at J, with 7 bases in the middle. Germline-derived CDR1 and CDR2 are KGHSH and LQKENI. The CDR3 loop is CASSPRVDSPLHF. CDR3 nucleotides: TGTGCCAGCTCACCAAGAGTGGATTCACCCCTCCACTTT.

This chain connects TRBV7-9 to TRBJ1-5; 8 bases map to TRBD1. Germline assignment: CDR1 SEHNR and CDR2 FQNEAQ (reference sequence). The CDR3 consists of 16 residues. Losses at the gene ends were 5 bases for V and 3 bases for J; bases not matched to a gene: 9. In DNA, the CDR3 is TGTGCCAGCAGCCCCGGGACAGGAAGTATCAATCAGCCCCAGCATTTT. As protein: CASSPGTGSINQPQHF.

CDR3 region: CASSEIVPPLHF. Written as DNA, the CDR3 is TGTGCCAGCAGTGAAATAGTGCCACCCCTCCACTTT. The gene calls are TRBV6-1 and TRBJ1-6, with unresolved D. CDR3 length equals 12 residues. Germline V CDR1 and CDR2: MNHNS, SASEGT. The V end lost 2 bases, the J end lost 11 bases, and 7 bases lay between the germline ends.

The table lists this clone with a few counts. V usage is TRBV5-5 and J usage is TRBJ1-5; D uncertain. CDR1 SGHKS and CDR2 YYEKEE come from the germline V gene (reference sequence). V lost 5 bases and J lost 3, with 15 bases in between. This CDR3 contains 15 residues. The chain's CDR3 is CASRSRLTDNQPQHF. CDR3 in DNA: TGTGCCAGCAGGTCTAGGCTTACCGACAATCAGCCCCAGCATTTT.

The V gene is TRBV5-4, the J gene TRBJ2-3, with TRBD2 identical over 9 bases. J lost 0 bases, V lost 1 base, and 3 bases had no gene match. Germline-derived CDR1 and CDR2 are SGHNT and YYREEE (reference sequence). The CDR3 spans 16 residues. CDR3 region: CASSLRAGGSTDTQYF. In DNA, the CDR3 is TGTGCCAGCAGCTTGAGGGCGGGGGGGAGCACAGATACGCAGTATTTT.

This clone was seen just once. The chain uses TRBV13 and TRBJ2-2, with TRBD1 identical over 8 bases. With V trimmed by 5 bases and J by 5 bases, 7 bases remained unmatched. This CDR3 contains 15 residues. Per the germline V gene, CDR1 is PRHDT and CDR2 is FYEKMQ (reference sequence). In nucleotides, the CDR3 is TGTGCCAGCAGCCGGACAGGGATAAGTACCGGGGAGCTGTTTTTT. Its protein is CASSRTGISTGELFF.

This clone was seen a few times. Here the CDR3 reads CASSLEAGRSGAYGYTF. Written as DNA, the CDR3 is TGTGCCAGCAGCTTGGAAGCAGGTCGGAGTGGGGCCTATGGCTACACCTTC. The chain is built from TRBV5-4 and TRBJ1-2, with a weak D call TRBD1 (5 bases). This CDR3 region has 17 residues. The V and J ends lost 0 bases and 4 bases respectively, with 19 bases between them. CDR1 and CDR2 (germline): SGHNT, YYREEE (reference sequence).